This T cell receptor (beta chain) emerged from a study of T cell changes during pregnancy in multiple sclerosis. Germline V gene sequence: CDR1 GTSNPN, CDR2 SVGIG (reference sequence). The CDR3 spans 15 residues. The V gene lost 3 bases and the J gene lost 4 bases, with 18 bases spanning the gap. Clones were sequenced by immunoSEQ multiplex PCR, and TCRdb holds only the in-frame ones, with some missing. This table holds 50,000 or so clones, about 92% found once. This sequence joins TRBV30 and TRBJ1-1; D is undetermined. The source material was CD4+ T cells from peripheral blood mononuclear cells, sampled in the third trimester of pregnancy. The clonotype originates from a female donor with multiple sclerosis, enrolled in a pregnancy study. DNA of the CDR3: TGTGCCTGGAGCTACCAGAGAGGTTTTGGCACTGAAGCTTTCTTT. This encodes CAWSYQRGFGTEAFF.